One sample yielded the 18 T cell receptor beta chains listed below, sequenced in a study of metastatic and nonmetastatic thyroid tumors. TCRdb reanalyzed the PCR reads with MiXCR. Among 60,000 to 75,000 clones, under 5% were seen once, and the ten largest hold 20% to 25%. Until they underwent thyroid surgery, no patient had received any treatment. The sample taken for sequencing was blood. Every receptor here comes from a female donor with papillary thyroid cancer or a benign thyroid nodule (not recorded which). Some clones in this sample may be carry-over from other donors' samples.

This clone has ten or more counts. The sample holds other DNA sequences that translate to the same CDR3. The CDR3 DNA reads TGTGCCAGCAGCGGGACTAGCGGGAGGGCCGGGAAGACCCAGTACTTC. Translation: CASSGTSGRAGKTQYF. The chain couples TRBV11-2 to TRBJ2-5; TRBD2 agrees at 16 bases. Germline assignment: CDR1 SGHAT and CDR2 FQNNGV. The CDR3 is made up of 16 amino acids. The V gene end was trimmed by 5 bases and the J gene end by 6 bases; junction bases not matched to a gene: 6.

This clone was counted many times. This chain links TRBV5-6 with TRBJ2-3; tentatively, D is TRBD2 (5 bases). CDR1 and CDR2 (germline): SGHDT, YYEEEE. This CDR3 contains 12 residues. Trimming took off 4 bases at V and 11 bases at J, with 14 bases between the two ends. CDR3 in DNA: TGTGCCAGCAGCCTAGCCTTTGGTCAGCAGTATTTT. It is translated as CASSLAFGQQYF.

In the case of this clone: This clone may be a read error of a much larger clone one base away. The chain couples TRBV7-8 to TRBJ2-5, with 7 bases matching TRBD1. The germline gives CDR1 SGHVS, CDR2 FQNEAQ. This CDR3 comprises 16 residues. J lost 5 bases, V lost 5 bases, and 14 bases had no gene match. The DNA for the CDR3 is TGTGCCAGCAGCCTCCATAGGGGGCAGTATCGGGAGACCCAGTACTTC. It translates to CASSLHRGQYRETQYF.

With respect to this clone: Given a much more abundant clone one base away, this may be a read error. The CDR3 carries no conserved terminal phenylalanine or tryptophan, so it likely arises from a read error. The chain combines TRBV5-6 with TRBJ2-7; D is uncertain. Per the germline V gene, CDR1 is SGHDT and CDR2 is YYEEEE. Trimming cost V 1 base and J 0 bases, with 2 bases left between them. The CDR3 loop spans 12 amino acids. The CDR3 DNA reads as TGTGCCAGCAGCTTGTTCTCCTACGAGCAGTACTCC. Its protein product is CASSLFSYEQYS.

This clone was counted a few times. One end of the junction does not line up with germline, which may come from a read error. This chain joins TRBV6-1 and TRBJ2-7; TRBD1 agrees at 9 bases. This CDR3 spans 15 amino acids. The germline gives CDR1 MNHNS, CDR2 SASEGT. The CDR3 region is CVSSTRDRDPYEQYF. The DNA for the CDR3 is TGTGTCAGCAGTACGCGGGACAGGGATCCCTACGAGCAGTACTTC.

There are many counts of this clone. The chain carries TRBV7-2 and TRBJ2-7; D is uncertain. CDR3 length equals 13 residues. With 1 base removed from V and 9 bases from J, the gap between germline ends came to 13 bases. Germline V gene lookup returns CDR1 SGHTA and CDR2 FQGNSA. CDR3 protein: CASSLDRGAGQYF. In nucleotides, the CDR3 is TGTGCCAGCAGCTTAGATAGAGGCGCCGGGCAGTACTTC.

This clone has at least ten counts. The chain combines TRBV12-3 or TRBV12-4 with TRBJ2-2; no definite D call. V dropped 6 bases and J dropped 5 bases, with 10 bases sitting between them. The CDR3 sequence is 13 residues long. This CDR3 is CASRAWVTGELFF. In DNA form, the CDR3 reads TGTGCCAGCAGAGCTTGGGTTACCGGGGAGCTGTTTTTT.

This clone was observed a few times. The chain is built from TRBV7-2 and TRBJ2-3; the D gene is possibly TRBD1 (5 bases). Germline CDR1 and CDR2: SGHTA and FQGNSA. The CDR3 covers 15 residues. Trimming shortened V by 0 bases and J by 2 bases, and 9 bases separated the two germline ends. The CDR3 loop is CASSLAAGITDTQYF. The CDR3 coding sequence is TGTGCCAGCAGCTTAGCGGCAGGGATCACAGATACGCAGTATTTT.

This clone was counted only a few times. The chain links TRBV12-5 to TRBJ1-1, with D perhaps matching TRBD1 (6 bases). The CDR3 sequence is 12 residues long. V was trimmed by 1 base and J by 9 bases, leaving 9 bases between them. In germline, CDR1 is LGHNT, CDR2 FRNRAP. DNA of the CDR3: TGTGCTAGTGGTTTGGGCCAGGGGAAAGCTTTCTTT. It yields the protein CASGLGQGKAFF. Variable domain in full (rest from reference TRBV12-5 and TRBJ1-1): DARVTQTPRHKVTEMGQEVTMRCQPILGHNTVFWYRQTMMQGLELLAYFRNRAPLDDSGMPKDRFSAEMPDATLATLKIQPSEPRDSAVYFCASGLGQGKAFFGQGTRLTVV.

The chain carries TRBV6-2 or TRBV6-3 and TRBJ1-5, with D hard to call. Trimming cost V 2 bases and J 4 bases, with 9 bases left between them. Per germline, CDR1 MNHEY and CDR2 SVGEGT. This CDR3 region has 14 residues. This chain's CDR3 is CASSYGSENQPQHF. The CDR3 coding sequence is TGTGCCAGCAGTTACGGGAGTGAGAATCAGCCCCAGCATTTT.

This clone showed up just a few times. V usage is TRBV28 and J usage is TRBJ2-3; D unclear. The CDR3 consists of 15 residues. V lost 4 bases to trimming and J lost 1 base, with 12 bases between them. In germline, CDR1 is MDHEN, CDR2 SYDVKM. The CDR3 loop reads CASSSRGRRTDTQYF. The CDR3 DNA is TGTGCCAGCAGTTCCCGAGGCAGACGCACAGATACGCAGTATTTT.

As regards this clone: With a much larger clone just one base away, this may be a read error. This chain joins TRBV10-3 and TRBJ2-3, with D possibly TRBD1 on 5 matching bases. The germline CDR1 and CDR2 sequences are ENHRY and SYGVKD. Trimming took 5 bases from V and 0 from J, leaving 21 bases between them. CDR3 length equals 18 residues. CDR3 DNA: TGTGCCATCAGTCCTAATGGCCGATATGGGGCTAGCACAGATACGCAGTATTTT. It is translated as CAISPNGRYGASTDTQYF.

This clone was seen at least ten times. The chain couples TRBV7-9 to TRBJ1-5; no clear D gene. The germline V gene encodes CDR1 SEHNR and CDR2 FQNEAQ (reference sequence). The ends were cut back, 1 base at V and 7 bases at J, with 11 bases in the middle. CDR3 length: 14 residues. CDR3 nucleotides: TGTGCCAGCAGCTTAGTCGGGGTCGGGCAGCCCCAGCATTTT. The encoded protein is CASSLVGVGQPQHF. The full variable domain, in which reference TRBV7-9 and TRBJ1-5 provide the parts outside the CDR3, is DTGVSQNPRHKITKRGQNVTFRCDPISEHNRLYWYRQTLGQGPEFLTYFQNEAQLEKSRLLSDRFSAERPKGSFSTLEIQRTEQGDSAMYLCASSLVGVGQPQHFGDGTRLSIL.

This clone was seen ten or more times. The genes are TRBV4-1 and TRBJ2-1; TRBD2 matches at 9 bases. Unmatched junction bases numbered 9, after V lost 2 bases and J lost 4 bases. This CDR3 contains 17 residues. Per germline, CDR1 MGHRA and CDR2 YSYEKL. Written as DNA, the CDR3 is TGCGCCAGCAGCCAATGGGGTATAGCGGGGGTATACAATGAGCAGTTCTTC. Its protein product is CASSQWGIAGVYNEQFF.

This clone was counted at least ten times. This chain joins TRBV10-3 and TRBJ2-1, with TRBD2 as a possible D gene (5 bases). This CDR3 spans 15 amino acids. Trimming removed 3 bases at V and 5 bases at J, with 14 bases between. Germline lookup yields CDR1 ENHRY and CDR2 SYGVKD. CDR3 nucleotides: TGTGCCATCAGTGATCGAAGCGGTTATAACAATGAGCAGTTCTTC. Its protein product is CAISDRSGYNNEQFF.

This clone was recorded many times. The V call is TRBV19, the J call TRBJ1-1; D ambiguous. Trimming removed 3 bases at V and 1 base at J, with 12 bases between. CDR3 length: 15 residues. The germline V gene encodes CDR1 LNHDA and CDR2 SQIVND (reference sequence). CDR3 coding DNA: TGTGCCAGTAGTATTGATGCCTCAGCGAACACTGAAGCTTTCTTT. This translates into CASSIDASANTEAFF.

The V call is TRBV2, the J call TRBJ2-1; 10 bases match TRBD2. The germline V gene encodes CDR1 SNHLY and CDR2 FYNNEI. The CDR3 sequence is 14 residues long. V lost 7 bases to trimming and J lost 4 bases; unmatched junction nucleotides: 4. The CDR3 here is CASISGRAYNEQFF. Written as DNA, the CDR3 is TGTGCCAGCATCAGCGGGAGGGCGTACAATGAGCAGTTCTTC.

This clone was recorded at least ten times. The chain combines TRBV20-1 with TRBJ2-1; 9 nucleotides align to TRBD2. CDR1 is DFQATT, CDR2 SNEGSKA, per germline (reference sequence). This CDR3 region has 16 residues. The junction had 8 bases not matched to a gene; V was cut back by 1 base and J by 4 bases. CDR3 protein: CSARVRTSDRYNEQFF. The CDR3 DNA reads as TGCAGTGCTAGAGTGAGGACTAGCGATAGGTACAATGAGCAGTTCTTC.